These 19 T cell receptor beta chains share one sample of origin, sequenced in a study of T cell repertoires in urothelial bladder cancer. Assay: immunoSEQ multiplex PCR; the TCRdb copy retains only in-frame clones and omits some. The table has 9,000 to 13,000 clones, 68% seen once. Source material: tumor-infiltrating cells from bladder cancer. The receptors come from a human donor with a benign inflammatory bladder lesion.

This clone appeared once. The chain links TRBV18 to TRBJ2-6; unclear D gene. Germline CDR1 and CDR2: KGHSH and LQKENI. V was trimmed by 1 base and J by 0 bases, leaving 4 bases between them. The CDR3 has 15 amino acids. CDR3 coding DNA: TGTGCCAGCTCACCACTTAACTCTGGGGCCAACGTCCTGACTTTC. Translated: CASSPLNSGANVLTF.

J is TRBJ2-1 and V is TRBV12-5; D not certain. Germline CDR1 reads LGHNT; CDR2 reads FRNRAP. CDR3 length: 14 amino acids. The ends were cut back, 2 bases at V and 8 bases at J, with 13 bases in the middle. CDR3 in DNA: TGTGCTAGTGGTTTGCCGATAAATTTGCATGAGCAGTTCTTC. Translation: CASGLPINLHEQFF.

The chain combines TRBV9 with TRBJ2-1; D remains ambiguous. Trimming left V 4 bases short and J 0 bases short, with 17 bases between. This CDR3 has 17 amino acids. Germline V CDR1 and CDR2: SGDLS, YYNGEE. The CDR3, as DNA: TGTGCCAGCAGCCCCCCTCTACACATTAGCTCCTACAATGAGCAGTTCTTC. This encodes CASSPPLHISSYNEQFF.

V gene TRBV10-3 combines with J gene TRBJ1-2; D gene ambiguous. The CDR3 runs 14 residues. V was pared by 2 bases and J by 8 bases, with 15 bases between. The V gene's germline CDR1 is ENHRY and CDR2 SYGVKD. The CDR3 sequence: CAISEPGAHSGYTF. The CDR3 DNA is TGTGCCATCAGTGAGCCAGGCGCCCACTCGGGCTACACCTTC.

The J gene is TRBJ2-1, the V gene TRBV9; D call uncertain. This CDR3 has 15 residues. CDR1 is SGDLS, CDR2 YYNGEE, per germline. V lost 2 bases to trimming and J lost 5 bases, with 14 bases between them. Here the CDR3 DNA reads TGTGCCAGCAGCGTCTTAGGGCCCCCGCACAATGAGCAGTTCTTC. This translates into CASSVLGPPHNEQFF.

This CDR3 reads CASSPTWRGADTQYF. CDR3 DNA: TGTGCCAGCAGCCCCACGTGGCGGGGGGCTGATACGCAGTATTTT. The rearrangement links TRBV6-5 to TRBJ2-3, with 8 bases that match TRBD2. V dropped 6 bases and J dropped 6; count of bases not matched to a gene: 11. The CDR3 length is 15 residues. The germline CDR1 and CDR2 sequences are MNHEY and SVGAGI.

The DNA of the CDR3 is TGCAGTGCTAGAGCGATCGGGGAGCTGTTTTTT. Its protein is CSARAIGELFF. The gene calls are TRBV20-1 and TRBJ2-2; no clear D. The germline V gene encodes CDR1 DFQATT and CDR2 SNEGSKA (reference sequence). The V end was cut by 1 base, the J end by 7 bases, with 4 bases between. CDR3 length: 11 residues.

The CDR3 sequence: CASSPLGGDGYTF. In DNA, the CDR3 is TGTGCCAGCAGCCCCCTGGGGGGAGATGGCTACACCTTC. The V call is TRBV7-9, the J call TRBJ1-2, with a possible D match to TRBD1 (5 bases). The germline gives CDR1 SEHNR, CDR2 FQNEAQ (reference sequence). This CDR3 is built from 13 residues. Deletions cut 5 bases from V and 6 bases from J, with 13 bases between.

Of note for this clone: Mismatch with germline at one junction end may stem from a read error. The chain carries TRBV12-5 and TRBJ1-1, with 8 nucleotides matching TRBD1. Germline loops: CDR1 LGHNT, CDR2 FRNRAP. The CDR3 spans 14 residues. The CDR3 sequence is CASGLGQANTEAFF. CDR3 sequence (DNA): TGTGCTAGTGGCTTGGGACAGGCGAACACTGAAGCTTTCTTT.

The chain has TRBV7-8 and TRBJ2-7, with unresolved D. The CDR3 is 12 amino acids. CDR1 is SGHVS and CDR2 is FQNEAQ in the germline V gene. V lost 4 bases, J lost 5 bases, and 9 bases lay in between. The CDR3 region is CASSSDFHEQYF. CDR3 DNA sequence: TGTGCCAGCAGCTCAGATTTCCACGAGCAGTACTTC.

The CDR3 loop reads CAIKVIQLSYEQYF. The CDR3 nucleotides are TGTGCCATTAAGGTAATACAGCTCTCCTACGAGCAGTACTTC. The chain is built from TRBV5-6 and TRBJ2-7; no clear D. Deletions cut 9 bases from V and 0 bases from J, with 16 bases between. CDR1 SGHDT and CDR2 YYEEEE come from the germline V gene. This CDR3 is 14 amino acids long.

This chain uses TRBV5-1 with TRBJ1-1, with unresolved D. CDR3 length: 16 amino acids. Germline CDR1 is SGHRS and CDR2 is YFSETQ. V lost 4 bases and J lost 2, with 18 bases in between. DNA of the CDR3: TGCGCCAGCAGCCTATCGGGCTCATCATCAAACACTGAAGCTTTCTTT. Amino acids: CASSLSGSSSNTEAFF.

Only a few counts were recorded for this clone. This sequence joins TRBV7-2 and TRBJ1-1; 8 bases agree with TRBD1. Germline CDR1 is SGHTA and CDR2 is FQGNSA. With V trimmed by 5 bases and J by 11 bases, 16 bases remained unmatched. The CDR3 covers 15 residues. CDR3 in DNA: TGTGCCAGCAGCCCGTTAATCTCAGGGGGCCAAAGGGCTTTCTTT. This codes for CASSPLISGGQRAFF.

This clone was seen a single time. At one end, the junction sequence differs from germline, possibly due to a read error. This chain connects TRBV6-1 to TRBJ2-2; D possibly corresponds to TRBD2 (5 bases). From germline, CDR1 is MNHNS and CDR2 SASEGT. This CDR3 comprises 12 residues. CDR3: CASSNDTRGAVF. The CDR3 DNA follows: TGTGCCAGCAGCAACGATACCCGGGGAGCTGTTTTT.

V is TRBV20-1 and J is TRBJ2-3, with D uncertain. Trimming removed 4 bases at V and 4 bases at J, with 6 bases between. Germline V gene data show CDR1 as DFQATT and CDR2 as SNEGSKA (reference sequence). There are 11 residues in the CDR3. CDR3 DNA sequence: TGCAGTGCTACTTTGTCAGATACGCAGTATTTT. Amino acid sequence: CSATLSDTQYF.

The CDR3 spells CSATTSEDTQYF. CDR3 DNA sequence: TGCAGCGCCACGACTAGCGAAGATACGCAGTATTTT. This chain uses TRBV29-1 with TRBJ2-3, with 8 bases matching TRBD2. This CDR3 region has 12 residues. The germline V gene encodes CDR1 SQVTM and CDR2 ANQGSEA. V was clipped by 7 bases and J by 5 bases; unmatched bases: 5.

This clone was recorded a few times. The chain links TRBV27 to TRBJ1-1; D is unclear. V was shortened by 2 bases and J by 1 base, with 8 bases between the two germline ends. There are 14 residues in the CDR3. Germline loops: CDR1 MNHEY, CDR2 SMNVEV (reference sequence). The chain's CDR3 is CASSLRGTNTEAFF. CDR3 DNA sequence: TGTGCCAGCAGTTTACGGGGTACGAACACTGAAGCTTTCTTT.

The chain couples TRBV11-1 to TRBJ2-2, with 7 bases fitting TRBD1. The CDR3 runs 15 residues. The V segment lost 1 base and the J segment 6 bases; nucleotides outside the gene matches: 5. Germline CDR1 reads SGHAT; CDR2 reads FQDESV (reference sequence). The CDR3 region is CASSLVQGVPGELFF. For the CDR3, the DNA is TGTGCCAGCAGCTTAGTGCAGGGGGTTCCCGGGGAGCTGTTTTTT.

The V and J genes are TRBV11-2 and TRBJ2-1; 7 nucleotides align to TRBD1. The CDR3 covers 15 residues. Germline values: CDR1 SGHAT, CDR2 FQNNGV. V shed 3 bases, J shed 8 bases, and the junction held 10 bases outside the gene matches. The CDR3 protein is CASSFGTAHAYEQFF. The CDR3 DNA sequence: TGTGCCAGCAGCTTCGGGACAGCGCACGCCTATGAGCAGTTCTTC.